The clone carrying this TCR beta chain was counted only a few times. The sample comes from a study of OX40 agonist ivuxolimab in advanced cancers. Study-wide context: While on treatment, patients had intravenous ivuxolimab at 0.01 to 10 mg/kg every 2 weeks.

Only in-frame clones appear in the TCRdb table, and some are missing; sequencing was by immunoSEQ multiplex PCR. The top ten clones hold roughly 0.26% of a sample with around 95,000 clones, 85% to 95% of them seen once. The V end lost 3 bases, the J end lost 0 bases, and 9 bases lay between the germline ends. Germline V gives CDR1 GTSNPN, CDR2 SVGIG (reference sequence). This CDR3 is built from 14 residues. Sequenced here: CD4+ or CD8+ T cells sorted from blood, sampled in a trial of the OX40 agonist ivuxolimab. The chain employs TRBV30 and TRBJ1-5; TRBD1 might be the D (5 bases). The TCR comes from an adult with an advanced solid tumor such as melanoma, head and neck, liver or kidney cancer. This CDR3 is CAWSPDSSNQPQHF. In DNA form, the CDR3 reads TGTGCCTGGAGCCCTGACAGTAGCAATCAGCCCCAGCATTTT.